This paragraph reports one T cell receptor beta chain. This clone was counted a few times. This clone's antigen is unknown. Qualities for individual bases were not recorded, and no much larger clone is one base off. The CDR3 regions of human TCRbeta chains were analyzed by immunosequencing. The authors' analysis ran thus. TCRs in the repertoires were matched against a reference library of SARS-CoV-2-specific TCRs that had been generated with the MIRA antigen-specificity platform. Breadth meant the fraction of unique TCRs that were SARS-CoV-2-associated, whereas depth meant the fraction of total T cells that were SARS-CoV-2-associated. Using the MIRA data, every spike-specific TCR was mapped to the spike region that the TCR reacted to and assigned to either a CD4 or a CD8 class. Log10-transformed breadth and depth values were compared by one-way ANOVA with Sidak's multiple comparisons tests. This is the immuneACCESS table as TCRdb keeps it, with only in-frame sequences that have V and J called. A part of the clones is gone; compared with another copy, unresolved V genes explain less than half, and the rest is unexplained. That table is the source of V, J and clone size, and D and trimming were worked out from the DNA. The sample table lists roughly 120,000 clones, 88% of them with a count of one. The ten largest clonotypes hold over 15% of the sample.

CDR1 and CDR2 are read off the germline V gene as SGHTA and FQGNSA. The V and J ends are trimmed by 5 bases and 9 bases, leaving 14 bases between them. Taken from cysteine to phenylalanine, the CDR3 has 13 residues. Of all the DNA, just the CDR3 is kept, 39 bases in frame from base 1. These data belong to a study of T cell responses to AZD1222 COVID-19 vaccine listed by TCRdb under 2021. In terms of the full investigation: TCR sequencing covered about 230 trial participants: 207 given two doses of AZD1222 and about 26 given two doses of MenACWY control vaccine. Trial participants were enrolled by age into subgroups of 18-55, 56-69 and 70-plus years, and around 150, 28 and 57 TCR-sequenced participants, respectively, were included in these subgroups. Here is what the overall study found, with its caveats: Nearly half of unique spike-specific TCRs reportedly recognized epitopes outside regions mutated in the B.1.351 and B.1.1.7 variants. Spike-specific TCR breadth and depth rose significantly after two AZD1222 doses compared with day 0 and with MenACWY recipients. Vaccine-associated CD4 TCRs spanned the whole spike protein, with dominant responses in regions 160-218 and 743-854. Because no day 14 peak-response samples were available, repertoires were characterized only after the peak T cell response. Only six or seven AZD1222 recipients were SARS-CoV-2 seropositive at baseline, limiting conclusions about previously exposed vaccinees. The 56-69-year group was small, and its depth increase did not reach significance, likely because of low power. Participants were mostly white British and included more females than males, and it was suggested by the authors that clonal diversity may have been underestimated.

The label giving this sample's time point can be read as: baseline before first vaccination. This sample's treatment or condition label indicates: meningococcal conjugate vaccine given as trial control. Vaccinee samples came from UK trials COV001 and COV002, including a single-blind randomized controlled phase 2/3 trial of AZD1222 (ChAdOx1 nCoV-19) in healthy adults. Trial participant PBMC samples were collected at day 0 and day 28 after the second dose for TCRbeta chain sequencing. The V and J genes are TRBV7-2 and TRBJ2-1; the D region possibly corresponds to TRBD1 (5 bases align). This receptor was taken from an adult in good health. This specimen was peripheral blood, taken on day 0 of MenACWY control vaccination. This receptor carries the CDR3 CASSPRGYGEQFF. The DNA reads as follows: TGTGCCAGCAGCCCTAGGGGCTACGGTGAGCAGTTCTTC.